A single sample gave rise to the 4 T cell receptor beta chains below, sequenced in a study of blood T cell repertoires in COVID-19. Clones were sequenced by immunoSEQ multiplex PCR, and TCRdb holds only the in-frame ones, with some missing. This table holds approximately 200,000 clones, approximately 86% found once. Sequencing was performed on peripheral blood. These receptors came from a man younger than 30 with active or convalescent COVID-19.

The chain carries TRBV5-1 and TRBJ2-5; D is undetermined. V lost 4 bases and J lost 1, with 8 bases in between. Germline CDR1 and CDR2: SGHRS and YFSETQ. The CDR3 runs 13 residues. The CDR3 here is CASSTRPQETQYF. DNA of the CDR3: TGCGCCAGCAGCACCAGGCCCCAAGAGACCCAGTACTTC.

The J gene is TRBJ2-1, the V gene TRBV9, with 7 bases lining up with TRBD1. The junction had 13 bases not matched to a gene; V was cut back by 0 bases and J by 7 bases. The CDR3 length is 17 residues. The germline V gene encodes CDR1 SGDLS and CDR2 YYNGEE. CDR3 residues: CASSVDLPQGVRNEQFF. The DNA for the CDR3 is TGTGCCAGCAGCGTAGATCTGCCCCAGGGGGTTAGGAATGAGCAGTTCTTC. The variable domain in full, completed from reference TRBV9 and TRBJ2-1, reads DSGVTQTPKHLITATGQRVTLRCSPRSGDLSVYWYQQSLDQGLQFLIQYYNGEERAKGNILERFSAQQFPDLHSELNLSSLELGDSALYFCASSVDLPQGVRNEQFFGPGTRLTVL.

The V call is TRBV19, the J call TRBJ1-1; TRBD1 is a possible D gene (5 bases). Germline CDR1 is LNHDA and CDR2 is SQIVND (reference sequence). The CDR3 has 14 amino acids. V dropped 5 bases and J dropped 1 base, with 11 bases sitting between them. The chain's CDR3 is CASSFGAWNTEAFF. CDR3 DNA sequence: TGTGCCAGTAGTTTTGGGGCGTGGAACACTGAAGCTTTCTTT.

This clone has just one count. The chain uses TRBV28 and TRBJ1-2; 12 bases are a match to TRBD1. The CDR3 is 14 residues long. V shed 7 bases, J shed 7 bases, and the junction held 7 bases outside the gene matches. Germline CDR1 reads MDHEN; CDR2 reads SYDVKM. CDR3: CASTLGQGASGYTF. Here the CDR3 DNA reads TGTGCCAGCACCCTGGGACAGGGGGCGTCTGGCTACACCTTC.